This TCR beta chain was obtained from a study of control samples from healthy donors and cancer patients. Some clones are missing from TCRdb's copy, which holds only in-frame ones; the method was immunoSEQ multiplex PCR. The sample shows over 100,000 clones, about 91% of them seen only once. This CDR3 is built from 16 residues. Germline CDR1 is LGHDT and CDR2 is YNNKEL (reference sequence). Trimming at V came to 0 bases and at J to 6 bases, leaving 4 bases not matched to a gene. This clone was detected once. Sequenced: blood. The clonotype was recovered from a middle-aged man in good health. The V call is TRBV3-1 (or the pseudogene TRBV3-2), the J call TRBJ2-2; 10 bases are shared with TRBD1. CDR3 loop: CASSQEGQGLPGELFF. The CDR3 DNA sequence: TGTGCCAGCAGCCAAGAGGGACAGGGGTTGCCCGGGGAGCTGTTTTTT.